These 21 T cell receptor beta chains were sequenced from one sample in a study of shared clonotypes between healthy human individuals. The assay was immunoSEQ multiplex PCR, and TCRdb's table has in-frame clones only and misses some. The sample lists over a million clones; about 75% were seen once. Sequencing was carried out using memory CD4+ T cells sorted from blood. The subset is: CD45RA-negative fraction. The receptor set was obtained from a man between 18 and 29 years old in good health.

This clone has more than one count but fewer than ten. The chain couples TRBV30 to TRBJ1-5; D might be TRBD1 (5 bases). Germline V lookup: CDR1 GTSNPN, CDR2 SVGIG (reference sequence). Trimming removed 0 bases from V and 5 bases from J, with 11 bases in between. The length of the CDR3 is 14 residues. CDR3 nucleotides: TGTGCCTGGAGTGTACATTTGGGGGATCAGCCCCAGCATTTT. This encodes CAWSVHLGDQPQHF.

This clone was counted between two and nine times. The sample has other DNA sequences that encode this CDR3 too. The chain links TRBV29-1 to TRBJ2-1; D assignment may be TRBD1 or TRBD2 (6 bases each). Germline CDR1 SQVTM, CDR2 ANQGSEA. The germline V and J ends were trimmed by 5 bases and 1 base, with 15 bases remaining between them. This CDR3 spans 15 amino acids. The CDR3 DNA is TGCAGCGTTAAGGGGGGAGGAGGGTCCTACAATGAGCAGTTCTTC. Amino acids: CSVKGGGGSYNEQFF.

The chain is built from TRBV6-1 and TRBJ2-7; the D gene is possibly TRBD1 (6 bases). V lost 0 bases and J 12 bases, leaving 12 bases between the germline ends. Germline CDR1 and CDR2: MNHNS and SASEGT. The CDR3 spans 12 residues. CDR3 sequence: CASSEAAAGAYF. In nucleotides, the CDR3 is TGTGCCAGCAGTGAAGCGGCTGCAGGGGCGTACTTC.

The V call is TRBV18, the J call TRBJ2-1; D is possibly TRBD1 (6 bases). Germline CDR1 KGHSH, CDR2 LQKENI. The V end was cut by 2 bases, the J end by 3 bases, with 11 bases between. CDR3 length: 15 residues. As DNA, the CDR3 is TGTGCCAGCTCACCAGGACAGTTTAACTACAATGAGCAGTTCTTC. Residues: CASSPGQFNYNEQFF.

The chain links TRBV7-9 to TRBJ2-1; D not certain. Between the trimmed V and J ends, which lost 5 bases and 8 bases, there was a span of 16 bases. CDR1 is SEHNR, CDR2 FQNEAQ, per germline (reference sequence). CDR3 size: 14 residues. For the CDR3, the DNA is TGTGCCAGCAGCCTGGCGCGGCCAAAGGATGAGCAGTTCTTC. It yields the protein CASSLARPKDEQFF. Combining the CDR3 with reference TRBV7-9 and TRBJ2-1 gives the whole variable domain DTGVSQNPRHKITKRGQNVTFRCDPISEHNRLYWYRQTLGQGPEFLTYFQNEAQLEKSRLLSDRFSAERPKGSFSTLEIQRTEQGDSAMYLCASSLARPKDEQFFGPGTRLTVL.

V usage is TRBV5-1 and J usage is TRBJ2-7; 10 bases align to TRBD2. Germline CDR1 is SGHRS and CDR2 is YFSETQ. The CDR3 has 14 amino acids. V trimming: 3 bases; J trimming: 4 bases; junction bases outside the gene matches: 4. In DNA form, the CDR3 reads TGCGCCAGCAGCTCGGGACTAGCGCCATACGAGCAGTACTTC. Translating gives CASSSGLAPYEQYF.

The table lists this clone with a few counts. The chain carries TRBV19 and TRBJ2-3; perhaps TRBD2 as D (5 bases). The CDR3 consists of 13 residues. With 9 bases removed from V and 5 bases from J, the gap between germline ends came to 15 bases. Germline V gives CDR1 LNHDA, CDR2 SQIVND (reference sequence). CDR3: CASSSGGEDTQYF. Written as DNA, the CDR3 is TGTGCCAGCTCCAGCGGTGGGGAAGATACGCAGTATTTT. The whole variable domain, remainder taken from reference TRBV19 and TRBJ2-3, is DGGITQSPKYLFRKEGQNVTLSCEQNLNHDAMYWYRQDPGQGLRLIYYSQIVNDFQKGDIAEGYSVSREKKESFPLTVTSAQKNPTAFYLCASSSGGEDTQYFGPGTRLTVL.

This clone has just a few counts. Other DNA sequences in this sample translate to the same CDR3. The chain is built from TRBV5-1 and TRBJ2-1, with D unclear. This CDR3 comprises 11 residues. In germline, CDR1 is SGHRS, CDR2 YFSETQ. V shed 4 bases and J shed 10 bases, with 9 bases lying between them. The DNA for the CDR3 is TGCGCCAGCAGCGGGTCCCGCGAGCAGTTCTTC. Amino acid sequence: CASSGSREQFF.

V is TRBV7-9 and J is TRBJ1-2; D is uncertain. The ends were cut back, 5 bases at V and 10 bases at J, with 5 bases in the middle. This CDR3 has 9 amino acids. Germline V gene data show CDR1 as SEHNR and CDR2 as FQNEAQ (reference sequence). In nucleotides, the CDR3 is TGTGCCAGCAGCCCCCCCTACACCTTC. It encodes CASSPPYTF.

In this sample, this clone turned up a few times. The rearrangement links TRBV5-1 to TRBJ1-1; D gene uncertain. The V end lost 5 bases, the J end lost 5 bases, and 7 bases lay between the germline ends. The CDR3 is made up of 11 amino acids. CDR1 is SGHRS and CDR2 is YFSETQ in the germline V gene. The CDR3 nucleotides read TGCGCCAGCAGTGGAGGGACTGAAGCTTTCTTT. Amino acid sequence: CASSGGTEAFF.

This clone has a count of ten or more. The chain is built from TRBV6-4 and TRBJ1-5, with TRBD1 as a possible D gene (6 bases). The CDR3 extends over 18 amino acids. Germline V gene data show CDR1 as MRHNA and CDR2 as SNTAGT. Trimming shortened V by 2 bases and J by 0 bases, and 17 bases separated the two germline ends. The CDR3 protein is CASSDQEKGGISNQPQHF. In DNA form, the CDR3 reads TGTGCCAGCAGTGACCAAGAGAAAGGGGGGATTAGCAATCAGCCCCAGCATTTT.

The chain uses TRBV5-6 and TRBJ2-3; D unclear. This CDR3 comprises 12 residues. V lost 2 bases and J lost 7, with 8 bases in between. CDR1 and CDR2 (germline): SGHDT, YYEEEE. The CDR3 is CASSLKGYTQYF. DNA for the CDR3: TGTGCCAGCAGCTTAAAGGGATATACGCAGTATTTT.

CDR3 DNA sequence: TGTGCCAGCAGTTTATTACAGGGGGGAAAGCCCCAGCATTTT. Encoded protein: CASSLLQGGKPQHF. The chain employs TRBV28 and TRBJ1-5; TRBD1 aligns across 8 bases. From germline, CDR1 is MDHEN and CDR2 SYDVKM. The CDR3 has 14 residues. The V segment lost 1 base and the J segment 8 bases; nucleotides outside the gene matches: 4.

CDR3 DNA: TGTGCCAGCGGTATCTCCTACGAGCAGTACTTC. It translates to CASGISYEQYF. The chain carries TRBV6-1 and TRBJ2-7; the D is unclear. Germline CDR1 is MNHNS and CDR2 is SASEGT. Between the trimmed V and J ends, which lost 8 bases and 0 bases, there was a span of 5 bases. The CDR3 runs to 11 residues.

The gene calls are TRBV7-9 and TRBJ2-3; D call uncertain. Per the germline V gene, CDR1 is SEHNR and CDR2 is FQNEAQ (reference sequence). This CDR3 is 12 amino acids long. Trimming removed 11 bases at V and 0 bases at J, with 9 bases between. This CDR3 reads CAGSGSTDTQYF. The CDR3 DNA reads as TGTGCCGGAAGTGGAAGCACAGATACGCAGTATTTT.

The chain uses TRBV29-1 and TRBJ2-3; D possibly matches TRBD1 or TRBD2 (5 bases each). Looked up from germline, CDR1 is SQVTM and CDR2 is ANQGSEA. This CDR3 comprises 14 residues. V lost 1 base, J lost 4 bases, and 12 bases lay in between. The CDR3 DNA is TGCAGCGTTGAAGTAGAGGGGCTGGCAGATACGCAGTATTTT. The encoded protein is CSVEVEGLADTQYF.

DNA of the CDR3: TGTGCCATCGAAGGGGAATTCGAGCAGTACTTC. It is translated as CAIEGEFEQYF. This chain uses TRBV7-9 with TRBJ2-7, with TRBD1 as a possible D gene (5 bases). In germline, CDR1 is SEHNR, CDR2 FQNEAQ (reference sequence). Trimming took off 10 bases at V and 6 bases at J, with 13 bases between the two ends. The CDR3 extends over 11 amino acids.

This rearrangement joins TRBV25-1 to TRBJ2-5; D tentatively fits TRBD1 or TRBD2 (6 bases each). The last part of the DNA fits TRBJ2-7 better; the J call may be wrong. This CDR3 comprises 17 residues. CDR1 is MGHDK, CDR2 SYGVNS, per germline. The CDR3 DNA sequence: TGTGCCAGCAGTGAATCCCCTCTACGCGGGACAATATACGAGCAGTACTTC. Protein sequence: CASSESPLRGTIYEQYF.

The CDR3 region has the DNA TGTGCCAGCAGCTTACGGGACGAGAGGGATACGCAGTATTTT. Translating gives CASSLRDERDTQYF. The V gene is TRBV7-2, the J gene TRBJ2-3, with D perhaps TRBD1 or TRBD2 (5 bases each). This CDR3 comprises 14 residues. V lost 2 bases to trimming and J lost 6 bases, with 12 bases between them. Germline assignment: CDR1 SGHTA and CDR2 FQGNSA.

The gene calls are TRBV7-3 and TRBJ2-3, with D unresolved. This CDR3 contains 11 residues. Germline V gene sequence: CDR1 SGHTA, CDR2 FQGTGA. Trimming removed 1 base at V and 6 bases at J, with 2 bases between. CDR3 in amino acids: CASSLMDTQYF. Here the CDR3 DNA reads TGTGCCAGCAGCTTAATGGATACGCAGTATTTT.

Comments on this clone: The same CDR3 arises from other DNA sequences in this sample as well. CDR3 amino acids: CASSYSGSNQPQHF. The CDR3 DNA is TGTGCCAGCAGTTACTCAGGAAGCAATCAGCCCCAGCATTTT. The chain joins TRBV6-5 to TRBJ1-5; no clear D gene. CDR1 MNHEY and CDR2 SVGAGI come from the germline V gene. Trimming stripped 0 bases from V and 1 base from J, with 4 bases between. This CDR3 is built from 14 residues.